Listed below are T cell receptor beta chains from one sample, sequenced in a study of Graves' ophthalmopathy and Graves' hyperthyroidism. From the multiplex PCR reads, TCRdb called clonotypes with MiXCR, one entry per CDR3 protein. The sample carries tens of thousands of distinct CDR3 sequences, under 55% recorded once. Sequencing used peripheral blood. Source of these receptors: an adult woman with Graves' ophthalmopathy. Both conserved end residues are part of each CDR3. Each record gives: V gene, D gene, J gene, clone size, CDR3 DNA, CDR3 protein. D genes are given only for firm matches. Where a row states a size, it is once, few, many or the class of an expanded clone; other rows omit it.

>TRBV4-3|.|TRBJ2-7|many
TGCGCCAGCAGCCAAGAATCGCCACGGACCGGGATCCCATACGAGCAGTACTTC
CASSQESPRTGIPYEQYF
>TRBV7-9|.|TRBJ2-3|.
TGTGCCTGCAGCCGGGGGGCAGATGCGCAGTATTTT
CACSRGADAQYF
>TRBV20-1|.|TRBJ1-1|.
TGCAGTGCCCGGGGCGACAGTGGCGGGCGCGAAGCTTTCTTT
CSARGDSGGREAFF
>TRBV29-1|.|TRBJ1-2|medium-sized
TGCAGCGTTGAAGAAGTAGAAGGGGTCTATGGCTACACCTTC
CSVEEVEGVYGYTF
>TRBV20-1|TRBD2|TRBJ2-7|.
TGCAGTGCTAGAGACGGGAGGTCCTACGAGCAGTACTTC
CSARDGRSYEQYF
>TRBV7-3|.|TRBJ2-1|many
TGTGCCAGCAGCTTGAATGGGGGTGAGCAGTTCTTC
CASSLNGGEQFF
>TRBV4-2|TRBD2|TRBJ2-7|many
TGTGCCAGCAGCCGAGAACAAGCGGGAGAGTTCTACGAGCAGTACTTC
CASSREQAGEFYEQYF
>TRBV7-3|TRBD2|TRBJ2-3|many
TGTGCCAGCAGCTTATGGGGGGGAAATACGCAGTATTTT
CASSLWGGNTQYF
>TRBV18|.|TRBJ1-2|.
TGTGCCAGCTCACTCAGGCTGGGAGAAAGGAATGGCTACACCTTC
CASSLRLGERNGYTF
>TRBV5-5|.|TRBJ2-3|.
TGTGCCAGCAGCCAGGGACACACGATTACAGATACGCAGTATTTT
CASSQGHTITDTQYF
>TRBV6-6|.|TRBJ2-7|many
TGTGCCAGCAGTTACTCGTTAGAGGCGGACTCCTACGAGCAGTACTTC
CASSYSLEADSYEQYF
>TRBV25-1|.|TRBJ2-2|few
TGTGCCAGCAGTGGACTCCCCGGGACGAACACCGGGGAGTTGTTTTTT
CASSGLPGTNTGELFF
>TRBV6-6|TRBD2|TRBJ2-5|many
TGTGCCAGCAGCCAGGGACTAGCGGGGGTCCGAGAGACCCAGTACTTC
CASSQGLAGVRETQYF
>TRBV6-5|.|TRBJ2-7|many
TGTGCCAGCAGCCGAACCGCAGGCAGGCAGTACTTC
CASSRTAGRQYF
>TRBV29-1|.|TRBJ2-1|few
TGCAGCCTCGCAGGGTCCGATGAGCAGTTCTTC
CSLAGSDEQFF
>TRBV7-9|TRBD1|TRBJ2-5|few
TGTGCCAGCAGCCCACGGGACAGGGATTTGGAGACCCAGTACTTC
CASSPRDRDLETQYF
>TRBV29-1|.|TRBJ1-1|once
TGCAGCGCTAAACAGGCAGAGACTGAAGCTTTCTTT
CSAKQAETEAFF
>TRBV20-1|.|TRBJ1-5|.
TGCAGTGCTAGAGTGTTTAACAGGGACGGAGAACAGCCCCAGCATTTT
CSARVFNRDGEQPQHF
>TRBV6-5|.|TRBJ2-2|many
TGTGCCAGCCGACGGTCCGGGGGTACCGGGGAGCTGTTTTTT
CASRRSGGTGELFF
>TRBV7-9|.|TRBJ1-1|many
TGTGCCAGCAGCTTAGGGGCCCACACTGAAGCTTTCTTT
CASSLGAHTEAFF
>TRBV19|TRBD2|TRBJ2-2|.
TGTGCCAGTAGAGCTAGCGGGGACACCGGGGAGCTGTTTTTT
CASRASGDTGELFF
>TRBV5-6|.|TRBJ1-4|many
TGTGCCAGCAGCCCTGGAGTATGGGGACCTAATGAAAAACTGTTTTTT
CASSPGVWGPNEKLFF
>TRBV7-2|TRBD2|TRBJ2-3|.
TGTGCCAGCAGTCTTTCTGGAACTAGCGGTAACACAGATACGCAGTATTTT
CASSLSGTSGNTDTQYF
>TRBV7-2|TRBD2|TRBJ2-7|many
TGTGCCAGCAGCGAATATAGCGGGAGTGAATACGAGCAGTACTTC
CASSEYSGSEYEQYF
>TRBV2|.|TRBJ2-6|once
TGTGCCAGCAGTACACGGGGTTTGGATTTCTCTGGGGCCAACGTCCTGACTTTC
CASSTRGLDFSGANVLTF
>TRBV6-5|.|TRBJ2-1|many
TGTGCCAGCAGCGCGAAGACAGACTACAATGAGCAGTTCTTC
CASSAKTDYNEQFF
>TRBV5-4|TRBD1|TRBJ1-4|.
TGTGCCAGCAGCAAGCCGGACAGGTTAAATGAAAAACTGTTTTTT
CASSKPDRLNEKLFF
>TRBV7-9|TRBD2|TRBJ2-1|.
TGTGCCAGCAGCCTGCATCTAGCGGGACACGGCCACAATGAGCAGTTCTTC
CASSLHLAGHGHNEQFF
>TRBV6-4|TRBD1|TRBJ2-1|.
TGTGCCAGCAGTGTAGAACAGGGGGCGGTGGATGAGCAGTTCTTC
CASSVEQGAVDEQFF
>TRBV29-1|.|TRBJ2-7|.
TGCAGCGTTGAACAGGGAGCCGAGCAGTACTTC
CSVEQGAEQYF
>TRBV10-3|TRBD2|TRBJ2-1|once
TGTGCCATCAGTGCCACGGGACTAGCGGGAGGTGACAATGAGCAGTTCTTC
CAISATGLAGGDNEQFF
>TRBV6-5|TRBD1|TRBJ1-1|.
TGTGTCAGCAGTGTGGGACAGGGAGTCACTGAAGCTTTCTTC
CVSSVGQGVTEAFF
>TRBV20-1|.|TRBJ1-5|many
TGCAGTGCTAGAGAAACAGTCGGGCAGCCCCAGCATTTT
CSARETVGQPQHF
>TRBV30|TRBD2|TRBJ2-3|.
TGTGCCTGGAGTTGGGGAGGGGTAGGAACAGATACGCAGTATTTT
CAWSWGGVGTDTQYF
>TRBV2|TRBD2|TRBJ2-1|.
TGTGCCAGCAGTTTGATGTGGTCTAGCGGCTACAATGAGCAGTTCTTC
CASSLMWSSGYNEQFF
>TRBV15|TRBD2|TRBJ2-2|.
TGTGCCACCACAAGCGGGAGTCGGGGGGAGCTGTTTTTT
CATTSGSRGELFF
>TRBV20-1|TRBD2|TRBJ2-5|.
TGCAGTGCTGGAATTAGAGACCTTGCTAGCTCTCGGGAGGCCTATCAAGAGACCCAGTACTTC
CSAGIRDLASSREAYQETQYF
>TRBV5-5|.|TRBJ1-2|.
TGTGCCAGCAGCTTGGAGCAGGACTATGGCTACACCTTC
CASSLEQDYGYTF
>TRBV18|.|TRBJ2-5|.
TGTGCCAGCTCACCTCCCCTGGCTGAGACCCAGTACTTC
CASSPPLAETQYF
>TRBV7-2|.|TRBJ2-7|many
TGTGCCAGCAGCGTCGGAATCCGGGGCCCCTACGAGCAGTACTTC
CASSVGIRGPYEQYF
>TRBV29-1|.|TRBJ2-7|.
TGCAGCTTCACTCGGGTAGGGTATGGCGAGCAGTACTTC
CSFTRVGYGEQYF
>TRBV7-2|.|TRBJ1-2|.
TGTGCCAGCAGCAGAGACAGCTTCTCTGGAAACACCTTC
CASSRDSFSGNTF
>TRBV3-1|.|TRBJ1-2|many
TGTGCCAGCAGCCACACGGGGCTGGGCCCTAACTATGGCTACACCTTC
CASSHTGLGPNYGYTF
>TRBV5-1|TRBD1|TRBJ2-2|many
TGCGCCAGCGCGGACAGGGTGAACACCGGGGAGCTGTTTTTT
CASADRVNTGELFF
>TRBV29-1|.|TRBJ2-5|.
TGCAGCGTTGAGGGGGGCCGTGACCAAGAGACCCAGTACTTC
CSVEGGRDQETQYF
>TRBV7-3|.|TRBJ2-1|.
TGTGCCAGCAGTTTACGGGTCTACAATGAGCAGTTCTTC
CASSLRVYNEQFF
>TRBV2|.|TRBJ2-2|.
TGTGCCAGCAGTGAAGATTTTAACACCGGGGAGCTGTTTTTT
CASSEDFNTGELFF
>TRBV6-2/TRBV6-3|.|TRBJ2-1|.
TGTGCCAGCAGTTACTCGGTACATGAGCAGTTCTTC
CASSYSVHEQFF
>TRBV19|.|TRBJ2-1|many
TGTGCCAGTAGTCCTTGGTACCGCGAGGGCGATGAGCAGTTCTTC
CASSPWYREGDEQFF
>TRBV6-1|.|TRBJ2-7|many
TGTGCCAGCAGTGAAGGTTCCCCTGAGTCCTACGAGCAGTACTTC
CASSEGSPESYEQYF
>TRBV20-1|TRBD2|TRBJ2-7|.
TGCAGTGCTAGTGGGCTAGCGGTCCCCTCCTACGAGCAGTACTTC
CSASGLAVPSYEQYF
>TRBV4-2|.|TRBJ2-3|many
TGTGCCAGCAGCCGGGACACAGATACGCAGTATTTT
CASSRDTDTQYF
>TRBV3-1|TRBD2|TRBJ2-3|many
TGTGCCAGCAGCCCGCGGGAGTCTAGCACAGATACGCAGTATTTT
CASSPRESSTDTQYF
>TRBV18|.|TRBJ2-5|many
TGTGCCAGCTCTCCCGTGGGGATAGAGACCCAGTACTTC
CASSPVGIETQYF
>TRBV2|TRBD1|TRBJ2-5|many
TGTGCCAGCAGTGTTAACAGGGGGCGCTTAGAGACCCAGTACTTC
CASSVNRGRLETQYF